Here is one T cell receptor (beta chain) with its context. TCRdb recomputed calls from the RT-PCR reads with MiXCR, one row per CDR3 protein. The sample carries around 700,000 distinct CDR3 sequences, 11% to 15% recorded once. The CDR3 has 15 residues. The V gene lost 0 bases and the J gene lost 3 bases, with 12 bases spanning the gap. Looked up from germline, CDR1 is DFQATT and CDR2 is SNEGSKA (reference sequence). The sequence came from a female donor in good health, serving as a healthy control. Material for sequencing was memory CD4+ T cells from blood. The chain combines TRBV20-1 with TRBJ1-5; possible D gene TRBD1, 6 bases. This CDR3 reads CSARDQSGDNQPQHF. The CDR3 bases are TGCAGTGCTAGAGATCAGTCAGGGGACAATCAGCCCCAGCATTTT.